The 30 T cell receptor beta chains presented below share a single source sample, sequenced in a study of tissue T cells after allogeneic stem cell transplantation. Libraries were prepared by immunoSEQ multiplex PCR; TCRdb keeps only in-frame clonotypes and omits some of them. The table records about 40,000 clones, roughly 90% of them present only once. The sequencing used blood, collected before transplantation. The receptors here all came from a woman aged 40-69 years who later had graft-versus-host disease after an allogeneic stem cell transplant.

A word on this clone: An end of the junction differs from the germline gene, which may be a read error. In DNA form, the CDR3 reads TGTGCCACCAGCAGAGGCGGGAGGCAAGGGACCCAGTACTTC. It is translated as CATSRGGRQGTQYF. J is TRBJ2-5 and V is TRBV15, with 8 bases identical to TRBD2. The CDR3 is 14 residues long. Germline CDR1 is LNHNV and CDR2 is YYDKDF (reference sequence).

The rearrangement links TRBV7-2 to TRBJ2-1; 8 bases match TRBD2. Looked up from germline, CDR1 is SGHTA and CDR2 is FQGNSA. The CDR3 has 17 amino acids. The V and J ends lost 2 bases and 5 bases, in that order; junction bases with no gene match: 11. The CDR3 protein is CASSLQPGLEKDNEQFF. DNA of the CDR3: TGTGCCAGCAGCTTACAACCGGGACTAGAAAAGGACAATGAGCAGTTCTTC.

The V and J genes are TRBV19 and TRBJ1-1; D gene ambiguous. The CDR3 totals 15 residues. Germline CDR1 and CDR2: LNHDA and SQIVND (reference sequence). Trimming shortened V by 6 bases and J by 1 base, and 15 bases separated the two germline ends. CDR3 residues: CASRMLSGENTEAFF. CDR3 bases: TGTGCCAGTAGGATGTTGTCTGGGGAGAACACTGAAGCTTTCTTT.

This clone was seen a handful of times. The CDR3, as DNA: TGTGCCAGCAGTAGGACGGTAACACCCCTCCACTTT. The encoded protein is CASSRTVTPLHF. The genes are TRBV6-5 and TRBJ1-6; D ambiguous. Germline V lookup: CDR1 MNHEY, CDR2 SVGAGI. The CDR3 runs 12 residues. The V end was cut by 5 bases, the J end by 11 bases, with 10 bases between.

The rearrangement joins TRBV7-6 to TRBJ1-4, with 8 positions matching TRBD1. Germline-derived CDR1 and CDR2 are SGHVS and FNYEAQ. The CDR3 has 15 residues. The J segment lost 3 bases and the V segment lost 5 bases, leaving 5 bases of the junction unmatched. The CDR3 nucleotides read TGTGCCAGCAGCGAAAACAGGGGGGCTAATGAAAAACTGTTTTTT. Its translation: CASSENRGANEKLFF.

The chain has TRBV2 and TRBJ2-7; TRBD1 might be the D (5 bases). The germline gives CDR1 SNHLY, CDR2 FYNNEI. With 7 bases removed from V and 2 bases from J, the gap between germline ends came to 15 bases. The CDR3 spans 14 residues. CDR3 sequence: CASTPGRVPYEQYF. The CDR3 region has the DNA TGTGCCAGCACCCCGGGCAGGGTGCCCTACGAGCAGTACTTC.

CDR3 in amino acids: CASSPGQEETQYF. The CDR3 DNA reads TGTGCCAGCTCACCGGGACAGGAAGAGACCCAGTACTTC. The rearrangement links TRBV18 to TRBJ2-5; 8 nucleotides line up with TRBD1. Germline loops: CDR1 KGHSH, CDR2 LQKENI. Trimming at V came to 3 bases and at J to 3 bases, leaving 0 bases not matched to a gene. The CDR3 extends over 13 amino acids.

The genes are TRBV7-8 and TRBJ2-5; 7 bases fit TRBD2. The length of the CDR3 is 14 residues. Germline CDR1 SGHVS, CDR2 FQNEAQ. Trimming cost V 5 bases and J 5 bases; bases outside gene matches: 8. The CDR3 reads CASSKTSSVETQYF. In DNA form, the CDR3 reads TGTGCCAGCAGCAAGACTAGCTCGGTCGAGACCCAGTACTTC.

This chain joins TRBV5-1 and TRBJ1-1; D uncertain. This CDR3 is built from 14 residues. V was cut by 0 bases and J by 0 bases, with 6 bases left in between. The germline gives CDR1 SGHRS, CDR2 YFSETQ. The CDR3 region has the DNA TGCGCCAGCAGCTTGGAACACATGAACACTGAAGCTTTCTTT. Translating it yields CASSLEHMNTEAFF.

This clone appeared a single time. The rearrangement links TRBV7-2 to TRBJ2-1; 7 nucleotides align to TRBD2. V lost 1 base, J lost 10 bases, and 4 bases stayed unmatched. The CDR3 spans 13 residues. Germline CDR1 is SGHTA and CDR2 is FQGNSA. CDR3 sequence: CASSLGWREEQFF. Here the CDR3 DNA reads TGTGCCAGCAGCTTAGGATGGCGGGAGGAGCAGTTCTTC.

The chain couples TRBV18 to TRBJ2-1; TRBD2 is a possible D gene (5 bases). Deletions cut 0 bases from V and 9 bases from J, with 9 bases between. CDR3 length: 13 amino acids. CDR1 and CDR2 from the germline V gene are KGHSH and LQKENI. Written as DNA, the CDR3 is TGTGCCAGCTCACCACCGGCGGGTGCTGAGCAGTTCTTC. Its protein is CASSPPAGAEQFF. Drawing the rest from reference TRBV18 and TRBJ2-1, the complete variable domain is NAGVMQNPRHLVRRRGQEARLRCSPMKGHSHVYWYRQLPEEGLKFMVYLQKENIIDESGMPKERFSAEFPKEGPSILRIQQVVRGDSAAYFCASSPPAGAEQFFGPGTRLTVL.

As regards this clone: At one end, the junction sequence differs from germline, possibly due to a read error. The V and J genes are TRBV5-1 and TRBJ2-7; TRBD2 matches at 15 bases. Germline values: CDR1 SGHRS, CDR2 YFSETQ. The CDR3 runs to 16 residues. CDR3: CASSLGLAGGTYEQYF. The CDR3 DNA reads as TGCGCCAGCAGTTTGGGACTAGCGGGAGGCACCTACGAGCAGTACTTC. Variable domain in full (rest from reference TRBV5-1 and TRBJ2-7): KAGVTQTPRYLIKTRGQQVTLSCSPISGHRSVSWYQQTPGQGLQFLFEYFSETQRNKGNFPGRFSGRQFSNSRSEMNVSTLELGDSALYLCASSLGLAGGTYEQYFGPGTRLTVT.

The V call is TRBV3-1 (or the pseudogene TRBV3-2), the J call TRBJ1-1, with D unclear. The CDR3 is 16 residues long. V was shortened by 0 bases and J by 9 bases, with 20 bases between the two germline ends. Per the germline V gene, CDR1 is LGHDT and CDR2 is YNNKEL (reference sequence). The CDR3 DNA follows: TGTGCCAGCAGCCAAGATACTAGCCGCTGGAACATCAAAGCTTTCTTT. Translation: CASSQDTSRWNIKAFF.

This rearrangement joins TRBV29-1 to TRBJ1-2; 11 nucleotides agree with TRBD1. The V gene's germline CDR1 is SQVTM and CDR2 ANQGSEA. The CDR3 covers 15 residues. V lost 7 bases and J lost 3; bases outside the gene matches: 10. The CDR3 DNA reads TGCAGCGCTACGGGACAGGGGGGGTTGGACTATGGCTACACCTTC. Encoded protein: CSATGQGGLDYGYTF.

The chain links TRBV5-1 to TRBJ2-6; weak D call: TRBD1 (6 bases). The CDR3 runs to 15 residues. V gave up 8 bases and J gave up 0 bases, with 12 bases separating them. Germline-derived CDR1 and CDR2 are SGHRS and YFSETQ. As DNA, the CDR3 is TGCGCCAGTACCGGGACATTCTCTGGGGCCAACGTCCTGACTTTC. Protein sequence: CASTGTFSGANVLTF.

The chain has TRBV6-1 and TRBJ2-7; 7 bases match TRBD2. Per the germline V gene, CDR1 is MNHNS and CDR2 is SASEGT. J was trimmed by 4 bases and V by 2 bases; bases with no gene match: 8. CDR3 length: 15 residues. CDR3 in amino acids: CASSELGGSVYEQYF. CDR3 nucleotide sequence: TGTGCCAGCAGTGAATTGGGCGGGAGCGTGTACGAGCAGTACTTC.

V gene TRBV18 combines with J gene TRBJ1-1; D is ambiguous. The V end was cut by 2 bases, the J end by 7 bases, with 11 bases between. Germline CDR1 KGHSH, CDR2 LQKENI. CDR3 length: 13 amino acids. In DNA form, the CDR3 reads TGTGCCAGCTCACCATCCCCTGGACGTGAAGCTTTCTTT. Its translation is CASSPSPGREAFF.

The chain employs TRBV7-2 and TRBJ1-1; D is uncertain. The CDR3 is 12 amino acids. The V gene lost 0 bases and the J gene lost 7 bases, with 6 bases spanning the gap. Germline CDR1 reads SGHTA; CDR2 reads FQGNSA. CDR3 region: CASSLAVSEAFF. The CDR3 DNA sequence: TGTGCCAGCAGCTTAGCGGTGAGTGAAGCTTTCTTT.

V usage is TRBV4-1 and J usage is TRBJ1-2; tentative D call: TRBD1 (5 bases). From germline, CDR1 is MGHRA and CDR2 YSYEKL. The CDR3 is 15 residues long. Trimming pared 3 bases from V and 8 bases from J, leaving 19 bases between. The CDR3 DNA reads as TGCGCCAGCAGCCAGGTCGGGGTAGGGGCCCAGGGCTACACCTTC. Its protein product is CASSQVGVGAQGYTF.

The chain has TRBV10-3 and TRBJ2-7; TRBD1 or TRBD2 may be the D gene (5 bases each). Looked up from germline, CDR1 is ENHRY and CDR2 is SYGVKD. Trimming stripped 4 bases from V and 1 base from J, with 20 bases between. The CDR3 is 17 residues long. CDR3 region: CAISVGTVGPLSYEQYF. Written as DNA, the CDR3 is TGTGCCATCAGTGTAGGGACGGTTGGTCCCCTTTCCTACGAGCAGTACTTC.

The rearrangement links TRBV18 to TRBJ1-5; D is unclear. V was pared by 9 bases and J by 3 bases, with 12 bases between. The CDR3 covers 13 residues. Germline CDR1 KGHSH, CDR2 LQKENI. The CDR3 coding sequence is TGTGCCAGTTCAATCGGAATCAATCAGCCCCAGCATTTT. It translates to CASSIGINQPQHF.

The CDR3, as DNA: TGTGCCAGCAGCCTAGCCACTAGCGGGAGCGTTCCAGATACGCAGTATTTT. Protein product: CASSLATSGSVPDTQYF. This chain connects TRBV13 to TRBJ2-3; 11 bases agree with TRBD2. Germline V gene lookup returns CDR1 PRHDT and CDR2 FYEKMQ (reference sequence). With V trimmed by 5 bases and J by 4 bases, 11 bases remained unmatched. There are 17 residues in the CDR3.

The rearrangement joins TRBV15 to TRBJ2-1; weak D call: TRBD1 (6 bases). The CDR3 sequence is 15 residues long. Germline lookup yields CDR1 LNHNV and CDR2 YYDKDF (reference sequence). Trimming shortened V by 0 bases and J by 3 bases, and 9 bases separated the two germline ends. In DNA form, the CDR3 reads TGTGCCACCAGCAGAGAAGGGGGATTCTACAATGAGCAGTTCTTC. Protein sequence: CATSREGGFYNEQFF. Supplemented by reference TRBV15 and TRBJ2-1, the full variable domain reads DAMVIQNPRYQVTQFGKPVTLSCSQTLNHNVMYWYQQKSSQAPKLLFHYYDKDFNNEADTPDNFQSRRPNTSFCFLDIRSPGLGDTAMYLCATSREGGFYNEQFFGPGTRLTVL.

The sample holds one count of this clone. Written as DNA, the CDR3 is TGTGCCAGCAGTTACTCGGCCCGCGTTGGGACCAAAAACATTCAGTACTTC. Translation: CASSYSARVGTKNIQYF. The rearrangement uses TRBV6-2 or TRBV6-3 and TRBJ2-4; D gene unclear. Germline values: CDR1 MNHEY, CDR2 SVGEGT. This CDR3 contains 17 residues. Trimming took 0 bases from V and 2 from J, leaving 14 bases between them.

The rearrangement uses TRBV30 and TRBJ2-7, with D tentatively TRBD2 (5 bases). The CDR3 consists of 15 residues. With 5 bases removed from V and 0 bases from J, the gap between germline ends came to 17 bases. Germline values: CDR1 GTSNPN, CDR2 SVGIG (reference sequence). CDR3 sequence reads: CAWDLSGAYSYEQYF. DNA for the CDR3: TGTGCCTGGGACCTGAGCGGAGCCTACTCCTACGAGCAGTACTTC.

The J gene is TRBJ2-2, the V gene TRBV6-5; D is ambiguous. V was shortened by 7 bases and J by 3 bases, with 12 bases between the two germline ends. Germline loops: CDR1 MNHEY, CDR2 SVGAGI. The CDR3 totals 14 residues. The CDR3 loop is CASISGPDTGELFF. Written as DNA, the CDR3 is TGTGCCAGCATTTCCGGTCCGGACACCGGGGAGCTGTTTTTT.

The chain couples TRBV6-2 or TRBV6-3 to TRBJ1-5, with TRBD1 identical over 7 bases. Per the germline V gene, CDR1 is MNHEY and CDR2 is SVGEGT. The CDR3 has 16 amino acids. V lost 2 bases, J lost 0 bases, and 4 bases stayed unmatched. This CDR3 is CASSYETGYSNQPQHF. CDR3 DNA sequence: TGTGCCAGCAGTTACGAGACAGGGTATAGCAATCAGCCCCAGCATTTT.

This chain connects TRBV25-1 to TRBJ1-4; D not resolved. V was pared by 3 bases and J by 4 bases, with 9 bases between. In germline, CDR1 is MGHDK, CDR2 SYGVNS. CDR3 length: 14 amino acids. CDR3 bases: TGTGCCAGCAGTGAGTCCGGGAGTAATGAAAAACTGTTTTTT. Translated, it gives CASSESGSNEKLFF.

The chain carries TRBV6-1 and TRBJ2-1; tentatively, D is TRBD2 (6 bases). CDR1 is MNHNS, CDR2 SASEGT, per germline. The CDR3 length is 16 residues. Trimming removed 2 bases from V and 9 bases from J, with 20 bases in between. The CDR3 DNA reads TGTGCCAGCAGTGAATTTGTTGCGGGGCTACAAGCTGAGCAGTTCTTC. Residues: CASSEFVAGLQAEQFF.

V gene TRBV11-3 combines with J gene TRBJ2-3; D is possibly TRBD2 (5 bases). The CDR3 is 15 residues long. From germline, CDR1 is SGHNT and CDR2 YENEEA. Trimming took 1 base from V and 3 from J, leaving 11 bases between them. The CDR3 DNA sequence: TGTGCCAGCAGCTTAGGAGGGTCAAGGACAGATACGCAGTATTTT. It codes for CASSLGGSRTDTQYF.